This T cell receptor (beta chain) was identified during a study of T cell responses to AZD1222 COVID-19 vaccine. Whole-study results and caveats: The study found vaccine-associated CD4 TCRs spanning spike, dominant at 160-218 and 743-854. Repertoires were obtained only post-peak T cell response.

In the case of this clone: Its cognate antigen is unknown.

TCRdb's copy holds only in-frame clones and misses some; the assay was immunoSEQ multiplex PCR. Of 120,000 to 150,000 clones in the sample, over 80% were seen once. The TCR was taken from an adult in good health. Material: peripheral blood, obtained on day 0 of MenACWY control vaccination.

As DNA, the CDR3 is TGTGCCAGCTCACCGGCACCGCAGAACACTGAAGCTTTCTTT. Translation: CASSPAPQNTEAFF. V is TRBV18 and J is TRBJ1-1; D unclear. The germline CDR1 and CDR2 sequences are KGHSH and LQKENI. V gave up 3 bases and J gave up 1 base, with 9 bases separating them. CDR3 length: 14 residues. Full variable domain (missing parts from reference TRBV18 and TRBJ1-1): NAGVMQNPRHLVRRRGQEARLRCSPMKGHSHVYWYRQLPEEGLKFMVYLQKENIIDESGMPKERFSAEFPKEGPSILRIQQVVRGDSAAYFCASSPAPQNTEAFFGQGTRLTVV.